One and the same sample provided the 5 T cell receptor beta chains below, sequenced in a study of blood T cell repertoires in COVID-19. TCRdb's table, derived via immunoSEQ multiplex PCR, lists solely in-frame clones and lacks some. The sample includes about 460,000 clones, 70% to 90% of them seen just once. Material for sequencing was PBMCs or T cells enriched from blood (not recorded which). The receptors here all came from a woman aged 60-70 years who had recovered from COVID-19.

The chain combines TRBV30 with TRBJ1-2; D might be TRBD1 (5 bases). Trimming removed 4 bases from V and 0 bases from J, with 18 bases in between. The CDR3 runs to 16 residues. Germline V gives CDR1 GTSNPN, CDR2 SVGIG (reference sequence). In DNA form, the CDR3 reads TGTGCCTGGAACAATATCGGGACTCCAGCTAACTATGGCTACACCTTC. It codes for CAWNNIGTPANYGYTF.

V usage is TRBV11-2 and J usage is TRBJ2-7, with TRBD2 identical over 7 bases. With V trimmed by 5 bases and J by 0 bases, 4 bases remained unmatched. The CDR3 is 14 residues long. Germline V gene data show CDR1 as SGHAT and CDR2 as FQNNGV. In DNA, the CDR3 is TGTGCCAGCAGCCGGGGACTAAACTCCTACGAGCAGTACGTC. The encoded protein is CASSRGLNSYEQYV.

This clone was observed a single time. The CDR3 spells CASSFGVYGYTF. The CDR3, as DNA: TGTGCCAGCAGTTTCGGGGTCTATGGCTACACCTTC. The V and J genes are TRBV28 and TRBJ1-2; D not certain. Trimming cost V 3 bases and J 4 bases, with 6 bases left between them. The CDR3 is made up of 12 amino acids. CDR1 and CDR2 (germline): MDHEN, SYDVKM.

The rearrangement uses TRBV30 and TRBJ1-1, with D unclear. This CDR3 contains 11 residues. Germline lookup yields CDR1 GTSNPN and CDR2 SVGIG (reference sequence). V was shortened by 5 bases and J by 3 bases, with 7 bases between the two germline ends. CDR3 DNA sequence: TGTGCCTGGCACGAGGACACTGAAGCTTTCTTT. It codes for CAWHEDTEAFF.

This clone occurred a few times. The V call is TRBV2, the J call TRBJ2-1; D may be TRBD2 (5 bases). CDR1 SNHLY and CDR2 FYNNEI come from the germline V gene. Trimming cost V 2 bases and J 2 bases, with 10 bases left between them. This CDR3 spans 15 amino acids. CDR3 amino acids: CASSERGITYNEQFF. The CDR3 coding sequence is TGTGCCAGCAGTGAAAGAGGGATAACCTACAATGAGCAGTTCTTC.